Listed below are T cell receptor beta chains from one sample, sequenced in a study of control samples from healthy donors and cancer patients. TCRdb keeps only in-frame clones here, not all; method: immunoSEQ multiplex PCR. The sample holds roughly 160,000 clones, about 90% seen once. Sequencing input: blood. The origin of the receptors is a woman aged 25 to 45 in good health. Both conserved end residues are part of each CDR3. Fields, in order: J gene, V gene, CDR3 protein.

>TRBJ1-1|TRBV2
CASSEAGGLNTEAFF
>TRBJ2-7|TRBV27
CASSLSPWYEQYF
>TRBJ2-2|TRBV10-1
CASSGQGAGGSGELFF
>TRBJ2-7|TRBV19
CASSIAPGRSRSYEQYF
>TRBJ1-1|TRBV19
CASSDGTESYLNTEAFF
>TRBJ2-2|TRBV19
CASSIDGATGELFF
>TRBJ1-5|TRBV12-3/TRBV12-4
CASTQQGDQPQHF
>TRBJ2-4|TRBV5-1
CASSLDGPRVGIQYF
>TRBJ2-5|TRBV19
CASSGTFQETQYF
>TRBJ1-5|TRBV27
CASSYSGTGAPNQPQHF
>TRBJ1-4|TRBV19
CASSPRQKGEKLFF
>TRBJ2-1|TRBV9
CASSETGGSSYNEQFF
>TRBJ1-1|TRBV10-3
CAISELDGNTEAFF
>TRBJ2-1|TRBV3-1/TRBV3-2
CASSQNAYNEQFF
>TRBJ2-1|TRBV6-4
CASRARNNEQFF
>TRBJ2-4|TRBV13
CASSFRGDIQYF
>TRBJ2-1|TRBV19
CASSPGLAVHEQFF
>TRBJ2-6|TRBV3-1/TRBV3-2
CASSQAGDGANVLTF
>TRBJ2-2|TRBV10-3
CAISRGTDTGELFF
>TRBJ2-3|TRBV5-1
CASSRLTELTDTQYF
>TRBJ2-7|TRBV19
CASSQDDSYEQYF
>TRBJ2-3|TRBV7-6
CASSPGGPSYTDTQYF
>TRBJ2-5|TRBV5-1
CASSPGLAGQETQYF
>TRBJ2-1|TRBV7-9
CASSSTSGRLRESRNEQFF
>TRBJ2-7|TRBV28
CASSPSRDTAYEQYF
>TRBJ2-1|TRBV7-9
CASSGGTGGFAHNEQFF
>TRBJ2-2|TRBV20-1
CSASIGTGELFF
>TRBJ2-1|TRBV6-1
CASSETRTRNEQFF
>TRBJ2-5|TRBV9
CASSVEAGQAQETQYF
>TRBJ1-1|TRBV18
CASSLGQGLNTEAFF
>TRBJ1-4|TRBV4-1
CASSQVPTTTNEKLFF
>TRBJ1-1|TRBV5-1
CASREDVMNTEAFF
>TRBJ1-5|TRBV30
CAWNRQGVRNQPQHF
>TRBJ2-1|TRBV7-9
CASSLVGGNEQFF
>TRBJ2-1|TRBV3-1/TRBV3-2
CASSQDKETSLEEQFF
>TRBJ2-1|TRBV11-1
CASSSRRNEQFF
>TRBJ1-6|TRBV5-5
CASSSSGGSNSPLHF
>TRBJ2-3|TRBV11-3
CASSLDGTGTQYF
>TRBJ2-5|TRBV29-1
CSVDDPGTGETQYF
>TRBJ2-1|TRBV19
CASSMLPTGGGPRNEQFF
>TRBJ1-6|TRBV7-6
CASSLDKGSPLHF
>TRBJ2-5|TRBV5-1
CASSLGASGFQETQYF
>TRBJ1-1|TRBV15
CATSNAGKNTEAFF
>TRBJ1-3|TRBV4-2
CASSQVISGAGNTIYF
>TRBJ1-3|TRBV7-9
CASSLPGGSSGNTIYF
>TRBJ2-7|TRBV28
CASSFSSSYEQYF
>TRBJ2-5|TRBV7-9
CASSLASRGGETQYF
>TRBJ2-5|TRBV28
CASSLPSGGKETQYF
>TRBJ1-1|TRBV18
CASSHDLSVREF